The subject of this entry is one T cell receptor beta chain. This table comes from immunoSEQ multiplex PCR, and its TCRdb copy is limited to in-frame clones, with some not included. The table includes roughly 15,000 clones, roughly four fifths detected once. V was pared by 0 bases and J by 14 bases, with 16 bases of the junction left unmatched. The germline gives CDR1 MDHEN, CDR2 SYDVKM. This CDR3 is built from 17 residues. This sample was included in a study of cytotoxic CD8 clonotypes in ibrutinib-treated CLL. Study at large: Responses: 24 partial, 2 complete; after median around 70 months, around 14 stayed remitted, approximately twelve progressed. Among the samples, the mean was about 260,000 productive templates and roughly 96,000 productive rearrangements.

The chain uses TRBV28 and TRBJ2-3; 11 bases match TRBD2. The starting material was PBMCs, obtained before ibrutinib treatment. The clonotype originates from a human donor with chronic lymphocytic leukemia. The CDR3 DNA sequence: TGTGCCAGCAGTTTATGGGCCCTAGCGGGAGGCCCTGGGGAGCTGTATTTT. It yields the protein CASSLWALAGGPGELYF.